A selection of T cell receptor beta chains follows, all from one sample in a study of T-cell memory formation after mild COVID-19. TCRdb reprocessed the 5' RACE reads with MiXCR, giving one entry per CDR3 protein. The sample has under 550,000 distinct CDR3 sequences, roughly 18% seen once. The specimen sequenced was PBMCs or a T cell subset sorted from them (not recorded which). The receptors here all came from a man aged 18-30 years who had mild COVID-19 (a few samples of this study predate the infection). Cell type and time point are not known. The CDR3 runs from the conserved cysteine through the conserved F or W. A D gene is named only where the DNA matches it firmly. Clone size, where shown, is once, few, many, or a class for clones that have expanded.

CDR3nt | CDR3aa | v_gene | abundance | d_gene | j_gene
TGCAGCGCCTCCGGAGGAGCAGACTATGGCTACACCTTC | CSASGGADYGYTF | TRBV29-1 | few | - | TRBJ1-2
TGTGCCACCAGCAGACTGGTGAGCACTGAAGCTTTCTTT | CATSRLVSTEAFF | TRBV15 | few | - | TRBJ1-1
TGCGCCAGCAGCCTAGGTCGTGGCAGGCCGAACACTGAAGCTTTCTTT | CASSLGRGRPNTEAFF | TRBV5-1 | few | - | TRBJ1-1
TGTGCCAGCAGCTTACAGGGGGTTAGCTATGGCTACACCTTC | CASSLQGVSYGYTF | TRBV7-2 | - | TRBD1 | TRBJ1-2
TGTGCCAGCAGCCCTGGGGGTTCGGGGAGCCACAATGAGCAGTTCTTC | CASSPGGSGSHNEQFF | TRBV7-3 | - | - | TRBJ2-1
TGTGCCAGCAGTCCCTCGGGACGGGGTACGCAGTATTTT | CASSPSGRGTQYF | TRBV6-6 | - | - | TRBJ2-3
TGCGCCAGCAGCTCGGGACTAGCGGGGGGGCGTTTCTACAATGAGCAGTTCTTC | CASSSGLAGGRFYNEQFF | TRBV5-1 | - | TRBD2 | TRBJ2-1
TGTGCCAGCAGCTACCGGCTAGCGGGGGCCGCCCAAGGCGATACGCAGTATTTT | CASSYRLAGAAQGDTQYF | TRBV6-6 | - | TRBD2 | TRBJ2-3
TGTGCCAGCGGCCCGGGACAGGGCTCTGGCTACACCTTC | CASGPGQGSGYTF | TRBV27 | - | TRBD1 | TRBJ1-2
TGTGCCAGCAGCAACCGGGACAGAGCCTATGGCTACACCTTC | CASSNRDRAYGYTF | TRBV7-2 | - | TRBD1 | TRBJ1-2
TGTGCCAGCTGCGCGGGCCCAGGGGAAGAGACCCAGTACTTC | CASCAGPGEETQYF | TRBV7-2 | - | - | TRBJ2-5
TGTGCCAGCAGCTTGGATTCTGGAGGTCCAGGGACCCAGTACTTC | CASSLDSGGPGTQYF | TRBV5-4 | - | - | TRBJ2-5
TGCGCCAGCAGCTTGCCCTACAATGAGCAGTTCTTC | CASSLPYNEQFF | TRBV5-1 | - | - | TRBJ2-1
TGTGCCAGCAGTGAACGGCCGAACCCTGGGGCCAACGTCCTGACTTTC | CASSERPNPGANVLTF | TRBV6-1 | few | - | TRBJ2-6
TGTGCCAGTAGTATACCGGGACTAGGCCACAATGAGCAGTTCTTC | CASSIPGLGHNEQFF | TRBV19 | few | TRBD2 | TRBJ2-1
TGTGCCAGCACTATTTCTTATGTCCTAGCGGGGGAGTATGAGCAGTTCTTC | CASTISYVLAGEYEQFF | TRBV4-2 | few | TRBD2 | TRBJ2-1
TGTGCCAGCAGTTTACCCGGCGGAGGTACTGAGCAGTTCTTC | CASSLPGGGTEQFF | TRBV28 | - | - | TRBJ2-1
TGTGCCACCAGTGATTCGGCACTCGCCTCCTCTGGGGCCAACGTCCTGACTTTC | CATSDSALASSGANVLTF | TRBV24-1 | many | - | TRBJ2-6
TGCGCCAGCAGCCAAGCACACCGAAACTATGGCTACACCTTC | CASSQAHRNYGYTF | TRBV4-3 | - | - | TRBJ1-2